The next 23 T cell receptor beta chains were all read from a single sample in a study of T cell responses to AZD1222 COVID-19 vaccine. Method: immunoSEQ multiplex PCR; TCRdb's copy keeps in-frame clones and lacks some. Counted here are over 110,000 clones, 85% to 95% occurring once; the ten biggest clones make up 9% to 15%. Sequenced material: peripheral blood, taken after recovery from COVID-19. The receptors originated from an adult who had recovered from COVID-19.

The V gene is TRBV19, the J gene TRBJ2-1; maybe TRBD2 (6 bases). Germline CDR1 LNHDA, CDR2 SQIVND (reference sequence). The ends were cut back, 7 bases at V and 7 bases at J, with 11 bases in the middle. The CDR3 runs 12 residues. The CDR3 nucleotides read TGTGCCAGTACCCGGGACTTTAATGAGCAGTTCTTC. Its protein product is CASTRDFNEQFF.

The chain links TRBV27 to TRBJ2-3, with D possibly TRBD1 on 6 matching bases. Germline V gene sequence: CDR1 MNHEY, CDR2 SMNVEV (reference sequence). V lost 9 bases and J lost 1, with 11 bases in between. The CDR3 runs to 13 residues. This CDR3 is CASFGGGTDTQYF. As DNA, the CDR3 is TGTGCCAGTTTTGGGGGCGGCACAGATACGCAGTATTTT.

The chain combines TRBV27 with TRBJ2-7; D not resolved. V lost 3 bases and J 0 bases, leaving 12 bases between the germline ends. The CDR3 is 15 residues long. The V gene's germline CDR1 is MNHEY and CDR2 SMNVEV (reference sequence). CDR3 sequence (DNA): TGTGCCAGCAGTTTGGTCATGGGATCCTCCTACGAGCAGTACTTC. Amino acid sequence: CASSLVMGSSYEQYF.

Only one count was recorded for this clone. V is TRBV28 and J is TRBJ2-7, with 7 bases identical to TRBD1. The CDR3 spans 17 residues. J lost 0 bases, V lost 3 bases, and 11 bases had no gene match. Germline V lookup: CDR1 MDHEN, CDR2 SYDVKM. The CDR3 region is CASSFLLGQVSSYEQYF. The CDR3 DNA follows: TGTGCCAGCAGTTTTTTACTAGGACAGGTGAGCTCCTACGAGCAGTACTTC.

The chain joins TRBV28 to TRBJ2-5; the match to TRBD1 covers 9 bases. The CDR3 extends over 15 amino acids. With 4 bases clipped from V and 5 bases from J, the junction kept 8 bases outside the gene matches. Germline V gene lookup returns CDR1 MDHEN and CDR2 SYDVKM. CDR3 region: CASSSNRGPRETQYF. Here the CDR3 DNA reads TGTGCCAGCAGTTCAAACAGGGGGCCCCGGGAGACCCAGTACTTC. The full variable domain, rest sourced from reference TRBV28 and TRBJ2-5, is DVKVTQSSRYLVKRTGEKVFLECVQDMDHENMFWYRQDPGLGLRLIYFSYDVKMKEKGDIPEGYSVSREKKERFSLILESASTNQTSMYLCASSSNRGPRETQYFGPGTRLLVL.

This chain connects TRBV28 to TRBJ2-5; D may be TRBD2 (7 bases). Germline assignment: CDR1 MDHEN and CDR2 SYDVKM. V lost 4 bases, J lost 5 bases, and 23 bases lay in between. CDR3 length equals 17 residues. This CDR3 is CASSSPALAQGGETQYF. As DNA, the CDR3 is TGTGCCAGCAGTTCTCCCGCGTTGGCACAGGGAGGGGAGACCCAGTACTTC.

The V gene is TRBV5-6, the J gene TRBJ2-1, with 10 bases aligning to TRBD2. Germline-derived CDR1 and CDR2 are SGHDT and YYEEEE. This CDR3 comprises 16 residues. Trimming removed 2 bases from V and 3 bases from J; junction bases left unmatched: 5. The CDR3 loop reads CASSFRGLADYNEQFF. In DNA, the CDR3 is TGTGCCAGCAGCTTTAGAGGACTAGCGGACTACAATGAGCAGTTCTTC.

This chain's CDR3 is CASSHLGGSSRSFF. The DNA of the CDR3 is TGTGCCAGCAGTCACCTTGGAGGGTCATCTAGGTCGTTCTTC. The chain couples TRBV28 to TRBJ2-1; TRBD2 is a possible D gene (6 bases). CDR1 is MDHEN, CDR2 SYDVKM, per germline. The CDR3 is made up of 14 amino acids. V dropped 5 bases and J dropped 15 bases, with 23 bases sitting between them. Variable domain in full (rest from reference TRBV28 and TRBJ2-1): DVKVTQSSRYLVKRTGEKVFLECVQDMDHENMFWYRQDPGLGLRLIYFSYDVKMKEKGDIPEGYSVSREKKERFSLILESASTNQTSMYLCASSHLGGSSRSFFGPGTRLTVL.

The CDR3 coding sequence is TGTGCCAGCTCACCAGCCGGGACTAGCGGGACAGATACGCAGTATTTT. Its translation is CASSPAGTSGTDTQYF. This rearrangement joins TRBV18 to TRBJ2-3; 12 nucleotides align to TRBD2. Unmatched junction bases numbered 3, after V lost 2 bases and J lost 3 bases. The CDR3 is 16 amino acids. Germline V gene sequence: CDR1 KGHSH, CDR2 LQKENI.

The chain employs TRBV18 and TRBJ1-1, with D tentatively TRBD1 (6 bases). The germline V and J ends were trimmed by 2 bases and 2 bases, with 12 bases remaining between them. CDR1 KGHSH and CDR2 LQKENI come from the germline V gene. The CDR3 covers 15 residues. In nucleotides, the CDR3 is TGTGCCAGCTCACCAGTGGGACACACTAACACTGAAGCTTTCTTT. It codes for CASSPVGHTNTEAFF.

This chain joins TRBV4-2 and TRBJ2-2, with D hard to call. V was shortened by 0 bases and J by 9 bases, with 2 bases between the two germline ends. This CDR3 comprises 11 residues. Looked up from germline, CDR1 is LGHNA and CDR2 is YNFKEQ. The CDR3 reads CASSQDWELFF. CDR3 DNA: TGTGCCAGCAGCCAAGATTGGGAGCTGTTTTTT.

This clone occurred many times. The genes are TRBV30 and TRBJ1-2; no firm D call. Germline V gene data show CDR1 as GTSNPN and CDR2 as SVGIG (reference sequence). The CDR3 has 12 amino acids. Trimming shortened V by 0 bases and J by 8 bases, and 10 bases separated the two germline ends. CDR3 sequence (DNA): TGTGCCTGGAGTGTTACGGAGGGCGGCTACACCTTC. It yields the protein CAWSVTEGGYTF.

The V and J genes are TRBV2 and TRBJ2-6, with 12 nucleotides matching TRBD1. The CDR3 is 15 amino acids. Germline V gene lookup returns CDR1 SNHLY and CDR2 FYNNEI. Trimming at V came to 6 bases and at J to 4 bases, leaving 1 base not matched to a gene. The CDR3 DNA follows: TGTGCCAGCAGGGGACAGGGGGCCGGGGCCAACGTCCTGACTTTC. Translating gives CASRGQGAGANVLTF.

The chain links TRBV6-6 to TRBJ2-2; the D gene is possibly TRBD1 (6 bases). CDR1 is MNHNY and CDR2 is SVGAGI in the germline V gene (reference sequence). V lost 4 bases to trimming and J lost 7 bases, with 10 bases between them. The CDR3 sequence is 13 residues long. CDR3 sequence: CASSLPGVGELFF. CDR3 nucleotide sequence: TGTGCCAGCAGTTTACCAGGGGTCGGGGAGCTGTTTTTT.

The V and J genes are TRBV11-2 and TRBJ1-2, with 7 bases fitting TRBD1. Germline V lookup: CDR1 SGHAT, CDR2 FQNNGV. The CDR3 is made up of 12 amino acids. The trim removed 6 bases at V and 6 bases at J, leaving 4 bases unmatched. The CDR3 region has the DNA TGTGCCAGCAGTTACAGGGGTGATGGCTACACCTTC. As protein: CASSYRGDGYTF.

This sequence joins TRBV30 and TRBJ1-1; D perhaps matches TRBD1 (5 bases). Looked up from germline, CDR1 is GTSNPN and CDR2 is SVGIG (reference sequence). V shed 0 bases and J shed 0 bases, with 17 bases lying between them. CDR3 size: 17 residues. This chain's CDR3 is CAWSVRGYTLMNTEAFF. For the CDR3, the DNA is TGTGCCTGGAGTGTAAGGGGCTACACTCTCATGAACACTGAAGCTTTCTTT.

This clone is medium-sized in the sample. The chain couples TRBV30 to TRBJ1-1, with D possibly matching TRBD1 (6 bases). Germline CDR1 is GTSNPN and CDR2 is SVGIG (reference sequence). CDR3 length equals 12 residues. V lost 7 bases to trimming and J lost 8 bases, with 17 bases between them. The CDR3 reads CAFDPTGTEAFF. CDR3 in DNA: TGTGCCTTCGATCCGACCGGGACAGAAGCTTTCTTT.

This clone was seen a handful of times. The genes are TRBV6-5 and TRBJ2-7; D ambiguous. CDR3 size: 12 residues. In germline, CDR1 is MNHEY, CDR2 SVGAGI. The V end was cut by 4 bases, the J end by 4 bases, with 8 bases between. Here the CDR3 DNA reads TGTGCCAGCAGTTCTGTGGGATACGAGCAGTACTTC. Protein product: CASSSVGYEQYF.

The chain is built from TRBV30 and TRBJ1-2; D may be TRBD1 (5 bases). The CDR3 runs to 12 residues. Germline V gene sequence: CDR1 GTSNPN, CDR2 SVGIG (reference sequence). CDR3 protein: CALLVGDYGYTF. DNA of the CDR3: TGTGCTCTCTTGGTGGGGGACTATGGCTACACCTTC.

This chain connects TRBV3-1 (or the pseudogene TRBV3-2) to TRBJ2-7; 7 positions agree with TRBD2. This CDR3 is 13 amino acids long. The V gene's germline CDR1 is LGHDT and CDR2 YNNKEL (reference sequence). Losses at the gene ends were 1 base for V and 3 bases for J; bases not matched to a gene: 0. The CDR3 DNA reads as TGTGCCAGCAGCCAAGGGGGGGGCTACGAGCAGTACTTC. This sequence encodes CASSQGGGYEQYF.

The chain links TRBV20-1 to TRBJ2-5; D call uncertain. Trimming shortened V by 4 bases and J by 2 bases, and 5 bases separated the two germline ends. Germline CDR1 is DFQATT and CDR2 is SNEGSKA (reference sequence). The CDR3 covers 11 residues. CDR3 loop: CSAKMQETQYF. CDR3 nucleotides: TGCAGTGCTAAAATGCAAGAGACCCAGTACTTC.

The chain combines TRBV10-1 with TRBJ1-3; weak D call: TRBD1 (6 bases). Trimming left V 10 bases short and J 0 bases short, with 16 bases between. Germline V gives CDR1 WNHNN, CDR2 SYGVQD (reference sequence). The CDR3 has 15 amino acids. The CDR3 DNA sequence: TGCGCCATCCTGAGACAGGCACTCTCTGGAAACACCATATATTTT. Translating gives CAILRQALSGNTIYF.

The rearrangement joins TRBV7-2 to TRBJ1-1, with unresolved D. Germline CDR1 reads SGHTA; CDR2 reads FQGNSA. CDR3 length: 13 residues. Trimming cost V 2 bases and J 1 base, with 5 bases left between them. CDR3 sequence (DNA): TGTGCCAGCAGCTTATCCAGGAACACTGAAGCTTTCTTT. Its protein is CASSLSRNTEAFF.